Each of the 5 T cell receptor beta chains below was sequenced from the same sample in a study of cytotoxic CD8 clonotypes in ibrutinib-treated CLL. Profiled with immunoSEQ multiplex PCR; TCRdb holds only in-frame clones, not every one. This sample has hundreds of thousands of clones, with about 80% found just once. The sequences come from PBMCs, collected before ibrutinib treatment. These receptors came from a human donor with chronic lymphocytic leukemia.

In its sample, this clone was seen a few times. CDR3 in amino acids: CASSQLDRANSYEQYF. CDR3 bases: TGCGCCAGCAGCCAACTAGACAGGGCAAACTCCTACGAGCAGTACTTC. J is TRBJ2-7 and V is TRBV4-3, with 7 nucleotides matching TRBD1. There are 16 residues in the CDR3. The J segment lost 0 bases and the V segment lost 2 bases, leaving 7 bases of the junction unmatched. The germline CDR1 and CDR2 sequences are LGHNA and YSLEER.

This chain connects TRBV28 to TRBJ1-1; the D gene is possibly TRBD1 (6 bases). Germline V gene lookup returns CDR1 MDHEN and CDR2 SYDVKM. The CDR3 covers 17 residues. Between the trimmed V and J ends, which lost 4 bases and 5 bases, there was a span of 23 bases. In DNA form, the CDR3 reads TGTGCCAGCAGTTCCCGAGGGGGGGCCCCGAGTGGAACTGAAGCTTTCTTT. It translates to CASSSRGGAPSGTEAFF.

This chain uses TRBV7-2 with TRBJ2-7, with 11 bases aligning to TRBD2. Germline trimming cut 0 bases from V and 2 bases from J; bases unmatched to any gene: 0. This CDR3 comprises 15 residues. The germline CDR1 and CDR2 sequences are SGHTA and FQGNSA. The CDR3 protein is CASSLASGRAYEQYF. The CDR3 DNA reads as TGTGCCAGCAGCTTAGCTAGCGGGAGGGCCTACGAGCAGTACTTC.

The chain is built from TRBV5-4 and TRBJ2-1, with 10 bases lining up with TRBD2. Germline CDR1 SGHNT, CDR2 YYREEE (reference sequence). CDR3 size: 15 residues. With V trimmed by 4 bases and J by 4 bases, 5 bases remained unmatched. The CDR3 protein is CASSATSGNYNEQFF. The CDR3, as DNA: TGTGCCAGCAGCGCAACTAGCGGGAATTACAATGAGCAGTTCTTC.

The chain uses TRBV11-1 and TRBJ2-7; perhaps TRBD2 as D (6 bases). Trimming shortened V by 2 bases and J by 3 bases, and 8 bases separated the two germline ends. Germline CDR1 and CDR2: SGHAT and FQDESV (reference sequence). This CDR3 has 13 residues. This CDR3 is CASSLRLGYEQYF. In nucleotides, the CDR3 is TGTGCCAGCAGCTTACGACTAGGCTACGAGCAGTACTTC. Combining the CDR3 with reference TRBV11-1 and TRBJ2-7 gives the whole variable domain EAEVAQSPRYKITEKSQAVAFWCDPISGHATLYWYRQILGQGPELLVQFQDESVVDDSQLPKDRFSAERLKGVDSTLKIQPAELGDSAMYLCASSLRLGYEQYFGPGTRLTVT.